This entry is about one TCR beta chain. Its antigen remains unidentified. Documented time point: week 35, safety follow-up. Doses consisted of 300 ug of mutant IDH1 20-mer peptide each, paired with topical imiquimod. This sample stems from a study of a mutant IDH1 vaccine in newly diagnosed glioma. On the study more broadly: The start of vaccination came 4-6 weeks after radiotherapy alone, or with temozolomide cycles.

Using immunoSEQ multiplex PCR, the repertoire was profiled, and TCRdb retains in-frame clones only, with some absent. Altogether around 30,000 clones are present, roughly 77% being singletons, with the ten largest covering roughly 3.1%. Germline V CDR1 and CDR2: MNHEY, SMNVEV (reference sequence). This CDR3 contains 15 residues. Between the trimmed V and J ends, which lost 2 bases and 5 bases, there was a span of 14 bases. The source was PBMCs, collected from a glioma patient whose treatment included an IDH1 peptide vaccine. The gene calls are TRBV27 and TRBJ2-3; D might be TRBD2 (7 bases). This receptor was obtained from a man in his forties or fifties with glioma. Some clones in this sample may be carry-over from other donors' samples. The DNA of the CDR3 is TGTGCCAGCAGTTTAAGGGGGGGGTCTAGAGATACGCAGTATTTT. The encoded protein is CASSLRGGSRDTQYF.